What follows describes a single T cell receptor beta chain. This entry is derived from a study of blood T cell repertoires in COVID-19. As for the study in general: The origin of the acute and convalescent COVID-19 samples was the United States, Italy and Spain. PBMCs, B-cell-depleted T cells, or T cells provided the cDNA or gDNA that made up the material.

The CDR3 extends over 16 amino acids. The J segment lost 5 bases and the V segment lost 6 bases, leaving 8 bases of the junction unmatched. Germline CDR1 and CDR2: MNHEY and SVGEGT. Profiling relied on immunoSEQ multiplex PCR, and the TCRdb table lists in-frame clones only, not all of them. The table includes around 29,000 clones, more than 75% detected once. This clonotype was sampled from a human donor in a cohort sampled during active COVID-19. Sequenced input: peripheral blood. The chain links TRBV6-2 or TRBV6-3 to TRBJ2-3, with TRBD2 matching 13 bases. The CDR3 DNA sequence: TGTGCCAGCAGCCCTCGACTAGCGGGGGGTCTAGATACGCAGTATTTT. This gives the protein CASSPRLAGGLDTQYF.